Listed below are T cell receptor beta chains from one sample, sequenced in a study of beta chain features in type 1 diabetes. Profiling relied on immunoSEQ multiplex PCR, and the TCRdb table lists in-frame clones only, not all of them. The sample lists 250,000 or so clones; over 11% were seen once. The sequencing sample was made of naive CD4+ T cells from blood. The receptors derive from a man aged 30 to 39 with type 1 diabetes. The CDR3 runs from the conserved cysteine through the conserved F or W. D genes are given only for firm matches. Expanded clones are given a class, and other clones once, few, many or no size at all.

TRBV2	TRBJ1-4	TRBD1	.	TGTGCCACCGGACAGGCGCAGGAAAAACTGTTTTTT	CATGQAQEKLFF
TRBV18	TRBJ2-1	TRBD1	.	TGTGCCAGCTCAACGGGAACAGGGGACTACAATGAGCAGTTCTTC	CASSTGTGDYNEQFF
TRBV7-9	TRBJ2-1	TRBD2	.	TGTGCCAGCAGTCGCGGGGGGACCTACAATGAGCAGTTCTTC	CASSRGGTYNEQFF
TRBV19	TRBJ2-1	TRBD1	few	TGTGCCAGTAGTATGGACAGGAGCTCCTACAATGAGCAGTTCTTC	CASSMDRSSYNEQFF
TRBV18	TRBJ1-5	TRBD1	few	TGTGCCAGCTCCCTAGGGACAGGGGATCAGCCCCAGCATTTT	CASSLGTGDQPQHF
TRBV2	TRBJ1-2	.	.	TGTGCCAGCAGTGATCTGGGGGCGGAAACCTTC	CASSDLGAETF
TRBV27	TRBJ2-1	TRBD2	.	TGTGCCAGCAGTACCGGGACTAGCGGGGGGTACAATGAGCAGTTCTTC	CASSTGTSGGYNEQFF
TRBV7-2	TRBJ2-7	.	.	TGTGCCAGCACTGCCGGGTACCCCTCCTACGAGCAGTACTTC	CASTAGYPSYEQYF
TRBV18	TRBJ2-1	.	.	TGTGCCAGTCTACTGAGCTCCTACAATGAGCAGTTCTTC	CASLLSSYNEQFF
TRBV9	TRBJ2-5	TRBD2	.	TGTGCCAGCAGCGTAGCGGGAGGGGCGGAGACCCAGTACTTC	CASSVAGGAETQYF
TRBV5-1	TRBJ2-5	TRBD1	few	TGCGCCAGCAGCCCGGGGACAGCGCAACAAGAGACCCAGTACTTC	CASSPGTAQQETQYF
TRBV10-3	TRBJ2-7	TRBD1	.	TGTGCCATCAGTGAGGGACAGGGCTTCTCCTACGAGCAGTACTTC	CAISEGQGFSYEQYF
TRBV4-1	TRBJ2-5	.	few	TGCGCCAGCAGCCCCCAAAAAGCGCTCGGGGAGACCCAGTACTTC	CASSPQKALGETQYF
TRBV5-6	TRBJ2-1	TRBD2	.	TGTGCCAGCAGCTTGGGGACTAGCGGGATTATCGCCCACAATGAGCAGTTCTTC	CASSLGTSGIIAHNEQFF
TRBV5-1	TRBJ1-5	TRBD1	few	TGCGCCAGCAGCCCGGAGACAGGGGGCGGTCAGCCCCAGCATTTT	CASSPETGGGQPQHF
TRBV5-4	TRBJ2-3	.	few	TGTGCCAGCAGCTTTGAGAGTGTTGATACGCAGTATTTT	CASSFESVDTQYF
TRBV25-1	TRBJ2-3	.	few	TGTGCCAGCAGTGAGAACAACGTTCCCGATACGCAGTATTTT	CASSENNVPDTQYF
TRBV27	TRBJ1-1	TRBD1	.	TGTGCCAGCAGTTCAGGGGGTACACGTCACGGGGAAGCTTTCTTT	CASSSGGTRHGEAFF
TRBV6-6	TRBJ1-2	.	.	TGTGCCAGCAGTCGGGACACGGCTAACTATGGCTACACCTTC	CASSRDTANYGYTF
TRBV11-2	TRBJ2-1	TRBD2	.	TGTGCCAGCAGACTAGCGGGAGGGTCCTACAATGAGCAGTTCTTC	CASRLAGGSYNEQFF
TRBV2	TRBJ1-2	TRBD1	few	TGTGCCAGCACAGGGACAGGGCCCAGCTATGGCTACACCTTC	CASTGTGPSYGYTF
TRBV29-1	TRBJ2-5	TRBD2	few	TGCAGCGCTGTCCCCCCCGGGCTAGCGGGAGTAGAGACCCAGTACTTC	CSAVPPGLAGVETQYF
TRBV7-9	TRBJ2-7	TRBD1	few	TGTGCCAGCAGCAAAGCGGGACAGGGAGCGATGGACGAGCAGTACTTC	CASSKAGQGAMDEQYF
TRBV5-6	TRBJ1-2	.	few	TGTGCCAGCAGCTTGGGGGCGCCGGACTATGGCTACACCTTC	CASSLGAPDYGYTF
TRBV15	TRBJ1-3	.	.	TGTGCCACCAGCAGAGATCCAGGTCCCTCTGGAAACACCATATATTTT	CATSRDPGPSGNTIYF
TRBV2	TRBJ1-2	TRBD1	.	TGTGCCAGCAGTGAAGGACAGGGAAATGGCTACACCTTC	CASSEGQGNGYTF
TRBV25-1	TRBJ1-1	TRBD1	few	TGTGCCAGCAGTGAATTTCTCACAGGGGGCACTGAAGCTTTCTTT	CASSEFLTGGTEAFF
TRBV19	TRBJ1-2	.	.	TGTGCCAGTAGTCCCTCCCTCAACTATGGCTACACCTTC	CASSPSLNYGYTF
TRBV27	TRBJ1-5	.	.	TGTGCCAGCAGTTTTAATCGGGGAATGAATAGCAATCAGCCCCAGCATTTT	CASSFNRGMNSNQPQHF
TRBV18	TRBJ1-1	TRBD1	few	TGTGCCAGCTCACCCGACAGGGGACTTGTGAACACTGAAGCTTTCTTT	CASSPDRGLVNTEAFF
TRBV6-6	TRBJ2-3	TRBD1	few	TGTGCCAGCAGTACAGGACAGGGAACAGATACGCAGTATTTT	CASSTGQGTDTQYF
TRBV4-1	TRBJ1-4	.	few	TGCGCCAGCAGCCAAAACAGGCTCGGAAACGAAAAACTGTTTTTT	CASSQNRLGNEKLFF
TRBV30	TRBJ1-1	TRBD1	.	TGTGCCTGGATGGGGGCCGGGACAGGGCTTACTGAAGCTTTCTTT	CAWMGAGTGLTEAFF
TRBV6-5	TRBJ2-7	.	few	TGTGCCAGCAGTTCCGGGAGTTACGAGCAGTACTTC	CASSSGSYEQYF
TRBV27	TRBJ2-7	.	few	TGTGCCAGCAGTTTACATCGGGGGACGCCATACGAGCAGTACTTC	CASSLHRGTPYEQYF